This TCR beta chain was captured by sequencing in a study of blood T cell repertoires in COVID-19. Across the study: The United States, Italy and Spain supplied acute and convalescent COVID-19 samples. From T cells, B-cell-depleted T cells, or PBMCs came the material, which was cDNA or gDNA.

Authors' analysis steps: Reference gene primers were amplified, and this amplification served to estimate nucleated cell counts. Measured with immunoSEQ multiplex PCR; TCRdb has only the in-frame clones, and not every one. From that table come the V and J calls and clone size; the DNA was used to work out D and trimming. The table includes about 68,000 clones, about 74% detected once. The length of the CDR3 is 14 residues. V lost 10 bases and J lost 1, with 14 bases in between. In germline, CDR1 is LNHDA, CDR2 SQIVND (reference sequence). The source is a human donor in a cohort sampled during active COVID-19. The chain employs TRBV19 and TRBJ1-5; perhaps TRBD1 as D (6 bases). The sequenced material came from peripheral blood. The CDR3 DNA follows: TGTGCCACCGCGGACAGACCGAGCAATCAGCCCCAGCATTTT. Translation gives CATADRPSNQPQHF.